These 17 T cell receptor beta chains were all obtained from the same sample, sequenced in a study of T cells in Graves' hyperthyroidism and ophthalmopathy. TCR beta CDR3 sequences were amplified from RNA transcripts. The TCR CDR3 first-round RT-PCR relied on the HTBI primer set. In TCRdb, the multiplex PCR reads were re-called with MiXCR into one record per CDR3 protein. The sample contains fewer than 600,000 distinct CDR3 sequences, 14% of which appear only once. The sample comprised blood. Receptors originate from a woman aged 40 to 50 with Graves' hyperthyroidism.

Ten or more counts support this clonotype. This chain uses TRBV3-1 with TRBJ2-7, with 7 bases that match TRBD2. J lost 1 base, V lost 1 base, and 13 bases had no gene match. The CDR3 has 18 residues. CDR1 is LGHDT, CDR2 YNNKEL, per germline (reference sequence). CDR3 residues: CASSQGLFLGEGSYEQYF. The CDR3 DNA sequence: TGTGCCAGCAGCCAAGGCCTATTCCTAGGGGAGGGGTCCTACGAGCAGTACTTC.

This clonotype came up many times. The rearrangement uses TRBV7-9 and TRBJ1-1; D is uncertain. Germline assignment: CDR1 SEHNR and CDR2 FQNEAQ (reference sequence). V lost 6 bases and J lost 6, with 14 bases in between. This CDR3 is built from 13 residues. This CDR3 is CASRWSWSPEAFF. DNA for the CDR3: TGTGCCAGCAGATGGTCTTGGAGTCCTGAAGCTTTCTTT.

In this sample, this clonotype turned up many times. This sequence joins TRBV28 and TRBJ1-5; a weak D match, TRBD1 (6 bases). Trimming took off 6 bases at V and 0 bases at J, with 12 bases between the two ends. The CDR3 loop spans 15 amino acids. Germline lookup yields CDR1 MDHEN and CDR2 SYDVKM. For the CDR3, the DNA is TGTGCCAGCAGGACGACAGGCCTTAGCAATCAGCCCCAGCATTTT. The encoded protein is CASRTTGLSNQPQHF.

V is TRBV4-2 and J is TRBJ2-2, with D hard to call. This CDR3 spans 14 amino acids. Deletions cut 1 base from V and 1 base from J, with 4 bases between. From germline, CDR1 is LGHNA and CDR2 YNFKEQ. This chain's CDR3 is CASSQVVNTGELFF. CDR3 coding DNA: TGTGCCAGCAGCCAAGTTGTGAACACCGGGGAGCTGTTTTTT.

This rearrangement joins TRBV20-1 to TRBJ1-1; 7 bases match TRBD1. V lost 6 bases to trimming and J lost 5 bases; unmatched junction nucleotides: 9. Germline assignment: CDR1 DFQATT and CDR2 SNEGSKA (reference sequence). The CDR3 extends over 13 amino acids. In nucleotides, the CDR3 is TGCAGTGCCAGGACCAGGGGGGGGACTGAAGCTTTCTTT. It translates to CSARTRGGTEAFF.

This clonotype showed up many times. This chain joins TRBV11-2 and TRBJ1-1; no firm D call. The CDR3 spans 13 residues. Germline CDR1 and CDR2: SGHAT and FQNNGV. Trimming shortened V by 1 base and J by 11 bases, and 14 bases separated the two germline ends. This CDR3 reads CASSLAQTGIAFF. Here the CDR3 DNA reads TGTGCCAGCAGCTTAGCACAGACTGGTATTGCTTTCTTT.

The J gene is TRBJ2-2, the V gene TRBV9; D is undetermined. This CDR3 spans 16 amino acids. The V end was cut by 0 bases, the J end by 1 base, with 10 bases between. CDR1 and CDR2 from the germline V gene are SGDLS and YYNGEE. CDR3 nucleotides: TGTGCCAGCAGCGTAGGTCCCAAAGAGAACACCGGGGAGCTGTTTTTT. Its protein product is CASSVGPKENTGELFF. Filled out from reference TRBV9 and TRBJ2-2, the complete variable domain reads DSGVTQTPKHLITATGQRVTLRCSPRSGDLSVYWYQQSLDQGLQFLIQYYNGEERAKGNILERFSAQQFPDLHSELNLSSLELGDSALYFCASSVGPKENTGELFFGEGSRLTVL.

This clonotype was detected ten times or more. V gene TRBV5-1 combines with J gene TRBJ2-7, with 7 bases matching TRBD1. V shed 0 bases, J shed 1 base, and the junction held 7 bases outside the gene matches. CDR1 and CDR2 (germline): SGHRS, YFSETQ. The CDR3 has 16 residues. CDR3 sequence: CASSLDLPGGSYEQYF. The CDR3 bases are TGCGCCAGCAGCTTGGATCTGCCAGGGGGATCCTACGAGCAGTACTTC.

This clonotype was recorded at least ten times. This chain uses TRBV5-6 with TRBJ2-1, with 7 bases that match TRBD1. The germline V gene encodes CDR1 SGHDT and CDR2 YYEEEE. The J segment lost 2 bases and the V segment lost 7 bases, leaving 6 bases of the junction unmatched. The CDR3 spans 14 residues. CDR3 amino acids: CASYRGSAYNEQFF. The CDR3 nucleotides are TGTGCCAGCTACAGGGGAAGTGCCTACAATGAGCAGTTCTTC.

In its sample, this clonotype was seen many times. The chain links TRBV27 to TRBJ2-7, with a possible D match to TRBD2 (6 bases). The V end was cut by 8 bases, the J end by 3 bases, with 20 bases between. CDR3 length: 15 amino acids. Germline V gene data show CDR1 as MNHEY and CDR2 as SMNVEV (reference sequence). CDR3 amino acids: CASSFRGTGNYEQYF. CDR3 coding DNA: TGTGCCAGCTCTTTTCGTGGGACTGGAAACTACGAGCAGTACTTC.

Ten or more counts support this clonotype. The chain employs TRBV28 and TRBJ2-7, with 7 bases lining up with TRBD1. This CDR3 is 17 amino acids long. The trim removed 2 bases at V and 0 bases at J, leaving 10 bases unmatched. Per the germline V gene, CDR1 is MDHEN and CDR2 is SYDVKM. As DNA, the CDR3 is TGTGCCAGCAGTTTAGCCCCCCAACAGGGGAGCTCCTACGAGCAGTACTTC. This translates into CASSLAPQQGSSYEQYF.

This clonotype appeared many times. This chain uses TRBV3-1 with TRBJ2-7; D ambiguous. V was shortened by 1 base and J by 0 bases, with 10 bases between the two germline ends. CDR3 length: 15 amino acids. CDR1 and CDR2 from the germline V gene are LGHDT and YNNKEL (reference sequence). In nucleotides, the CDR3 is TGTGCCAGCAGCCAAGGCGGTACTACCTCCTACGAGCAGTACTTC. Translation gives CASSQGGTTSYEQYF.

In its sample, this clonotype was seen a few times. The rearrangement joins TRBV18 to TRBJ2-5; unclear D gene. The CDR3 has 13 amino acids. V shed 2 bases and J shed 5 bases, with 9 bases lying between them. Germline CDR1 and CDR2: KGHSH and LQKENI. The CDR3 DNA reads as TGTGCCAGCTCACCAACCCCATCTGAGACCCAGTACTTC. This translates into CASSPTPSETQYF.

The gene calls are TRBV3-1 and TRBJ1-1; D is unclear. Germline V gene sequence: CDR1 LGHDT, CDR2 YNNKEL (reference sequence). The CDR3 totals 14 residues. V lost 1 base and J 5 bases, leaving 11 bases between the germline ends. The CDR3 region has the DNA TGTGCCAGCAGCCAAGTAGCGCGGGGTACTGAAGCTTTCTTT. It encodes CASSQVARGTEAFF.

This clonotype was recorded at least ten times. The chain carries TRBV2 and TRBJ2-1; D uncertain. Germline values: CDR1 SNHLY, CDR2 FYNNEI. The CDR3 consists of 17 residues. The V and J ends lost 7 bases and 0 bases respectively, with 19 bases between them. The CDR3 coding sequence is TGTGCCAGCATCCCACGTCCGGGTGCCTACTCCTACAATGAGCAGTTCTTC. This codes for CASIPRPGAYSYNEQFF. Filled out from reference TRBV2 and TRBJ2-1, the complete variable domain reads EPEVTQTPSHQVTQMGQEVILRCVPISNHLYFYWYRQILGQKVEFLVSFYNNEISEKSEIFDDQFSVERPDGSNFTLKIRSTKLEDSAMYFCASIPRPGAYSYNEQFFGPGTRLTVL.

This clonotype was detected a few times. V is TRBV10-3 and J is TRBJ2-1; 8 nucleotides match TRBD2. The CDR3 has 16 amino acids. Germline trimming cut 3 bases from V and 4 bases from J; bases unmatched to any gene: 8. Germline assignment: CDR1 ENHRY and CDR2 SYGVKD. This CDR3 is CAISDPGLAYYNEQFF. DNA of the CDR3: TGTGCCATCAGTGACCCTGGACTAGCTTATTACAATGAGCAGTTCTTC.

The V and J genes are TRBV7-9 and TRBJ2-1; D is uncertain. The CDR3 has 15 residues. V dropped 1 base and J dropped 8 bases, with 15 bases sitting between them. Looked up from germline, CDR1 is SEHNR and CDR2 is FQNEAQ (reference sequence). This CDR3 is CASSLEERTPYEQFF. In DNA form, the CDR3 reads TGTGCCAGCAGCTTAGAGGAGAGGACCCCCTATGAGCAGTTCTTC.